This T cell receptor (beta chain) derives from a study of blood T cell repertoires in COVID-19. Method: immunoSEQ multiplex PCR; TCRdb's copy keeps in-frame clones and lacks some. The sample lists some 200,000 clones, approximately 82% occurring once. J gave up 2 bases and V 4 bases, and 5 bases lay outside the gene matches. The CDR3 covers 14 residues. Germline V CDR1 and CDR2: SGHTA, FQGNSA. The sequence was collected from a middle-aged woman with acute or convalescent COVID-19. This sequence joins TRBV7-2 and TRBJ2-7; 7 positions match TRBD1. Sequenced material: peripheral blood. The CDR3 region is CASSSRGSAYEQYF. CDR3 DNA sequence: TGTGCCAGCAGCTCCAGGGGGTCGGCCTACGAGCAGTACTTC.